Sequencing of this T cell receptor (beta chain) was carried out in a study of memory CD4+ T cells and cytomegalovirus serostatus. Germline V gene lookup returns CDR1 MNHEY and CDR2 SMNVEV (reference sequence). Trimming stripped 3 bases from V and 4 bases from J, with 19 bases between. The CDR3 has 17 residues. The data were produced by immunoSEQ multiplex PCR, yet TCRdb's version contains in-frame clones alone and is incomplete. The sample lists approximately 50,000 clones, over 70% seen once, with over 2% in the top ten. Single viable CD3+CD4+CD8-CD45RO+ cells were sorted as the memory CD4+ T cells. Serostatus was set by detecting CMV pp150, pp28, p38, p52 IgG.

The material sequenced was memory CD4+ T cells from blood. This chain links TRBV27 with TRBJ1-5, with a tentative D call TRBD1 (5 bases). The source of this sequence is an adult in good health and CMV-seropositive. CDR3 DNA: TGTGCCAGCAGTTTGGTGGGGGTCCAGGAGGAGAATCAGCCCCAGCATTTT. The encoded protein is CASSLVGVQEENQPQHF.